This T cell receptor beta chain was captured by sequencing in a study of early T cells in non-severe SARS-CoV-2 infection. This clonotype came up a few times. This CDR3 region has 14 residues. Germline V CDR1 and CDR2: SGDLS, YYNGEE. Losses at the gene ends were 3 bases for V and 7 bases for J; bases not matched to a gene: 3. Unique molecular identifiers were attached to individual cDNA molecules. MiXCR was run by TCRdb on the 5' RACE reads, yielding one entry per CDR3 protein. The sample has 25,000 to 35,000 distinct CDR3 sequences, around 4.5% seen once. The receptor was isolated from an adult who was a healthcare worker with PCR-confirmed SARS-CoV-2 infection or an uninfected control (not recorded which). The sequences come from whole blood, collected at baseline. The rearrangement uses TRBV9 and TRBJ2-1, with 11 bases that match TRBD2. The CDR3 here is CASSASGGLNEQFF. CDR3 nucleotides: TGTGCCAGCAGCGCTAGCGGGGGGTTGAATGAGCAGTTCTTC.